This paragraph reports one T cell receptor beta chain. The data stem from a study of blood T cell repertoires in COVID-19. With 0 bases removed from V and 9 bases from J, the gap between germline ends came to 7 bases. This CDR3 is 12 amino acids long. The germline V gene encodes CDR1 SGHRS and CDR2 YFSETQ. Profiled with immunoSEQ multiplex PCR; TCRdb holds only in-frame clones, not every one. The sample holds roughly 330,000 clones, about 83% seen once. The chain couples TRBV5-1 to TRBJ2-1; weak D call: TRBD2 (6 bases). Sequenced material: peripheral blood. The source of this sequence is a woman in her forties or fifties with acute or convalescent COVID-19. The DNA of the CDR3 is TGCGCCAGCAGCTTGGTAGCGGCTGAGCAGTTCTTC. Its protein is CASSLVAAEQFF. Based on the CDR3 plus reference TRBV5-1 and TRBJ2-1, the full variable domain is KAGVTQTPRYLIKTRGQQVTLSCSPISGHRSVSWYQQTPGQGLQFLFEYFSETQRNKGNFPGRFSGRQFSNSRSEMNVSTLELGDSALYLCASSLVAAEQFFGPGTRLTVL.